Listed here is a single TCR beta chain. Study processing details: Amplification from reference gene primers served as the basis for estimated nucleated cell counts. Libraries were prepared by immunoSEQ multiplex PCR; TCRdb keeps only in-frame clonotypes and omits some of them. From that table come the V and J calls and clone size; the DNA was used to work out D and trimming. This sample has some 150,000 clones, with roughly nine tenths found just once. The data were taken from a study of blood T cell repertoires in COVID-19. V trimming: 3 bases; J trimming: 2 bases; junction bases outside the gene matches: 3. CDR1 is SGHRS, CDR2 YFSETQ, per germline. The CDR3 is 14 residues long.

Sequenced input: peripheral blood. This TCR derives from a man in his fifties with acute or convalescent COVID-19. The V gene is TRBV5-1, the J gene TRBJ1-2, with 8 positions matching TRBD1. The CDR3 DNA is TGCGCCAGCAGCTCCCAGGGGGCAAACTATGGCTACACCTTC. Translating it yields CASSSQGANYGYTF.